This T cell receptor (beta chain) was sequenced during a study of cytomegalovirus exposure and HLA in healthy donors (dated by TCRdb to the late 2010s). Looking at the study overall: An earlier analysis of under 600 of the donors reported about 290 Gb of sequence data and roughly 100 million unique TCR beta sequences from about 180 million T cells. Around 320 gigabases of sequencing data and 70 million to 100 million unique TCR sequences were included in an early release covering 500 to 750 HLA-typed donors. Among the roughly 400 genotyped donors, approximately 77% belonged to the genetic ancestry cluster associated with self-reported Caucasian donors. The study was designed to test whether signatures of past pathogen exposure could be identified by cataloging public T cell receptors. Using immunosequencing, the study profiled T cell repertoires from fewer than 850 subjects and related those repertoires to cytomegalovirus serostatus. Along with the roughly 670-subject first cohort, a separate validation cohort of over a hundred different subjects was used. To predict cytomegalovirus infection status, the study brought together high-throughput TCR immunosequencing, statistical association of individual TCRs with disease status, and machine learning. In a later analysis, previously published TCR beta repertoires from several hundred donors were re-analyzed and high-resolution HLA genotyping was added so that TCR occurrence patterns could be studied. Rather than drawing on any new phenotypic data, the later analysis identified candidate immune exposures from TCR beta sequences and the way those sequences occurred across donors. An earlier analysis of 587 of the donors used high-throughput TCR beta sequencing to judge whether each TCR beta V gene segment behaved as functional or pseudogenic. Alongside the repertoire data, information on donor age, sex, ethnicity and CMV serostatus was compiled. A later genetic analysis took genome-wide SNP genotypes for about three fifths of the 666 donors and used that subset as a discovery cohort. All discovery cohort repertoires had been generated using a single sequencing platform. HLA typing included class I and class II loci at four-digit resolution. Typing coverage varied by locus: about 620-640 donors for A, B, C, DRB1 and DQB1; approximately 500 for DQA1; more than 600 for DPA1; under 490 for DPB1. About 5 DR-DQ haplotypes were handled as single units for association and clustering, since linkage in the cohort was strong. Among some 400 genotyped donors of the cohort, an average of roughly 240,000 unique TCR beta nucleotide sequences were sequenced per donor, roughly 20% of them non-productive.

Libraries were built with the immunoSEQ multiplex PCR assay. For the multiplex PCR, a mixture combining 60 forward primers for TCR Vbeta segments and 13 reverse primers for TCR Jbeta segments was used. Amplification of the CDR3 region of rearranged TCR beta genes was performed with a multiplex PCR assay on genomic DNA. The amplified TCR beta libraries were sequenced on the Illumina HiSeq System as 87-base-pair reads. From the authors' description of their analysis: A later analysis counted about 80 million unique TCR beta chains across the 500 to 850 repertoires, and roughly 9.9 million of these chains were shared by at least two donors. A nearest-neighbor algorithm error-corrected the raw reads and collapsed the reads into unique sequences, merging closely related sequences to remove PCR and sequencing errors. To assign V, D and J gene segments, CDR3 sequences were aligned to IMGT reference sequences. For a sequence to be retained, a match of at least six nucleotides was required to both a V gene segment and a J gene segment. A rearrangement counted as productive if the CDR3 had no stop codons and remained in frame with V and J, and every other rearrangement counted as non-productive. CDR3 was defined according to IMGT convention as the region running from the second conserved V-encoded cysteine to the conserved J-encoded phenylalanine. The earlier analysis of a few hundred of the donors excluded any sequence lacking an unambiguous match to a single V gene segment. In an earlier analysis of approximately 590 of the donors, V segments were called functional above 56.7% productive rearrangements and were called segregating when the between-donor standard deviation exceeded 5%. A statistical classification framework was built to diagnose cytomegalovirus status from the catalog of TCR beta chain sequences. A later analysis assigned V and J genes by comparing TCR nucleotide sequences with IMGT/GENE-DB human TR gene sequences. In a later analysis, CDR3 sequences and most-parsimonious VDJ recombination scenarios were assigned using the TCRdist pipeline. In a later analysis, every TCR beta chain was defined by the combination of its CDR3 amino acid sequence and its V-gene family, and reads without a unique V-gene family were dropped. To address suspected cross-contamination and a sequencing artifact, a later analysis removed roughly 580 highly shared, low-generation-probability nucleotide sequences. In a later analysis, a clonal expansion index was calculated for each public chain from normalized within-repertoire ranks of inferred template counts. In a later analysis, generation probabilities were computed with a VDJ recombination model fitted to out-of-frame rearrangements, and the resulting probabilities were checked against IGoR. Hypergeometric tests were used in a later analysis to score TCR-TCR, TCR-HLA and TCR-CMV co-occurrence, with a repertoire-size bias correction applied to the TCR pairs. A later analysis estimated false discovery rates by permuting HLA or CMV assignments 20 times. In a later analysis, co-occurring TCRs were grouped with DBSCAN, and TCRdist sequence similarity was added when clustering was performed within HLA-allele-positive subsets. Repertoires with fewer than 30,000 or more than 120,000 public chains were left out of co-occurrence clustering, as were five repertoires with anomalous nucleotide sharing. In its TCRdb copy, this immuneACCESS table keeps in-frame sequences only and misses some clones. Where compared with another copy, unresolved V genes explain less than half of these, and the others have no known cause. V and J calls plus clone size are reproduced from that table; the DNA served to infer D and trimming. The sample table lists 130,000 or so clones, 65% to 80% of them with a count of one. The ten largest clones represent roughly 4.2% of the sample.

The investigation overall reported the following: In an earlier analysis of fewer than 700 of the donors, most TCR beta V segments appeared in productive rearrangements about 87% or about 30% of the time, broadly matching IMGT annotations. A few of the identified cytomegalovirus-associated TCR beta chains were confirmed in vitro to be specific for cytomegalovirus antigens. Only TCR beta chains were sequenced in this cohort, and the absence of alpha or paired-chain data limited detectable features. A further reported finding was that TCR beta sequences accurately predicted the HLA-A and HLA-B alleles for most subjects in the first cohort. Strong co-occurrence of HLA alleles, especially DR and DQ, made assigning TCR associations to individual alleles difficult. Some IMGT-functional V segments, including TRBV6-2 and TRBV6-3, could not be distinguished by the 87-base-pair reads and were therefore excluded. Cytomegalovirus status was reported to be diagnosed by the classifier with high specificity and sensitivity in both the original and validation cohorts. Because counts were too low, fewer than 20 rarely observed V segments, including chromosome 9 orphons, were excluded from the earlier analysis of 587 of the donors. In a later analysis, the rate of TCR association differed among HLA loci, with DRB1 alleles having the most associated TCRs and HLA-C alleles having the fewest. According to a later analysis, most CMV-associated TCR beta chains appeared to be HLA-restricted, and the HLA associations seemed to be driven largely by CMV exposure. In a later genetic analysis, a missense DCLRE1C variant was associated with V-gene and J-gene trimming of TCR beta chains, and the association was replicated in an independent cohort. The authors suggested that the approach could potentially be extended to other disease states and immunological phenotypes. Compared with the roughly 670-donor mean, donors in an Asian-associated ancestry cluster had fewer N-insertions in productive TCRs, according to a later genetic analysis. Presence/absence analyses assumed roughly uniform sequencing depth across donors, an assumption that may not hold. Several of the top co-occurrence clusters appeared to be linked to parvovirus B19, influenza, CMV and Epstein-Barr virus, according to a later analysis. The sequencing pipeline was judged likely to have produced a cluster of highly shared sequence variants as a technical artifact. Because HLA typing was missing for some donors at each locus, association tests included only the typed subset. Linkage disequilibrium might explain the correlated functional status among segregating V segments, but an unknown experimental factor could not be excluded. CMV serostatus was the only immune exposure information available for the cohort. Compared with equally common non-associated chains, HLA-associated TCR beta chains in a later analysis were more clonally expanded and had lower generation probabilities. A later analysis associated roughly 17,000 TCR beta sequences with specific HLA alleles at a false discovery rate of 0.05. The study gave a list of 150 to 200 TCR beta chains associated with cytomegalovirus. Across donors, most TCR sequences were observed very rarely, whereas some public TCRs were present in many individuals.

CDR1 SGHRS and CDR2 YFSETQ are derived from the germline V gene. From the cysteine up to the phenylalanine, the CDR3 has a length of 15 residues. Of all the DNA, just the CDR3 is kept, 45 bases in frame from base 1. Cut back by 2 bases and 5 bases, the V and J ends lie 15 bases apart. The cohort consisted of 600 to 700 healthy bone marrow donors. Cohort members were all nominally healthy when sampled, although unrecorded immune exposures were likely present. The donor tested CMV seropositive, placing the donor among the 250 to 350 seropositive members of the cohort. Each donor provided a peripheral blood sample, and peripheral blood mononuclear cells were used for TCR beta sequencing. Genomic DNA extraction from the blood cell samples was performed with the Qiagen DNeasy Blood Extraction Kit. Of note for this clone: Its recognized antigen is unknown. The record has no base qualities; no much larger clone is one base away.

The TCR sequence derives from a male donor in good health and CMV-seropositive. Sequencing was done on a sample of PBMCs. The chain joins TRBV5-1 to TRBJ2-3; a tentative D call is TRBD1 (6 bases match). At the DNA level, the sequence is TGCGCCAGCAGCTTTGGGCAGGGGTTGAAAGATACGCAGTATTTT. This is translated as CASSFGQGLKDTQYF.